This entry concerns a single TCR beta chain. Antigen: not known. The CDR3 spans 13 residues. V was pared by 5 bases and J by 5 bases, with 10 bases between. In germline, CDR1 is MNHNS, CDR2 SASEGT. The data derive from a study of blood T cells in healthy people across ages. Study-level findings and limits: With age, beta diversity per million T cells declined roughly linearly, significantly by approximately 41.

In terms of origin and age, donors were healthy Caucasian individuals from Russia aged 6 to 90. Sample-barcoded 5' priming and a J-beta primer mix drove a second PCR of 7 to 11 cycles. Using its own MiXCR run on the 5' RACE reads, TCRdb lists one record per CDR3 protein. The sample shows 750,000 to 950,000 distinct CDR3 sequences, roughly 28% of them seen only once. The data were also submitted as part of a second study, on T cells of mothers and their children. According to that study: The study sampled three healthy Caucasian mothers and their six children. Over 9.5 million TCR beta CDR3 reads were obtained from each mother, and around 2.8 million from each child.

The clonotype comes from a woman in her thirties or forties in good health. Sequenced: blood. The J gene is TRBJ2-4, the V gene TRBV6-1, with D perhaps TRBD2 (6 bases). This CDR3 reads CASSPGVENIQYF. CDR3 in DNA: TGTGCCAGCAGTCCGGGAGTAGAAAACATTCAGTACTTC.